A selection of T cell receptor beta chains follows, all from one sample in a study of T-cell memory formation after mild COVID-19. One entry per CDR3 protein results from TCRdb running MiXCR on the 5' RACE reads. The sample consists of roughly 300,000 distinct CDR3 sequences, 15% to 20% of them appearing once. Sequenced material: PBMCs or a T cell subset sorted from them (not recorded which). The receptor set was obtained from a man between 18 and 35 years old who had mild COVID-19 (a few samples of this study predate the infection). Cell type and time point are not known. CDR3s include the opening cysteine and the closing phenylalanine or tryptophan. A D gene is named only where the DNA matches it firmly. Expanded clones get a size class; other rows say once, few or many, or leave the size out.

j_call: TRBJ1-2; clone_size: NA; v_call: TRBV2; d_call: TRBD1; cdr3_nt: TGTGCCAGCAGTGAAGAAGGGGGCCTAACCTATGGCTACACCTTC; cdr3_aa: CASSEEGGLTYGYTF
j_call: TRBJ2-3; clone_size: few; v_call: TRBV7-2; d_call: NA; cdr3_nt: TGTGCCAGCAGCTTAGTATGGACAGATACGCAGTATTTT; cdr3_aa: CASSLVWTDTQYF
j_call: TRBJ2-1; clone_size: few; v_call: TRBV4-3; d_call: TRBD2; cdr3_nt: TGCGCCAGCAGCCCCATCTATAGCGGGGGGTCCTACAATGAGCAGTTCTTC; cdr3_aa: CASSPIYSGGSYNEQFF
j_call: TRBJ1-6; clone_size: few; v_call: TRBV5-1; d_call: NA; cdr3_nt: TGCGCCAGCAGCTTGGGTTCCGGGCAGCCCAACTATAATTCACCCCTCCACTTT; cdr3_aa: CASSLGSGQPNYNSPLHF
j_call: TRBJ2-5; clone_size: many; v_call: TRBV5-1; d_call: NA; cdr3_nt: TGCGCCAGCAGCTTGGCGCCGGTCAGGGAGACCCAGTACTTC; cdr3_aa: CASSLAPVRETQYF
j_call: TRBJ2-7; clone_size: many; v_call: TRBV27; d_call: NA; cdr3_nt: TGTGCCAGCAGTTTGAGGAACGAGCAGTACTTC; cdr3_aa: CASSLRNEQYF
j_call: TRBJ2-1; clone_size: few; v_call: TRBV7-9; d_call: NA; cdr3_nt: TGTGCCAGCAGCGAAAGGGACTCCTACAATGAGCAGTTCTTC; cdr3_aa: CASSERDSYNEQFF
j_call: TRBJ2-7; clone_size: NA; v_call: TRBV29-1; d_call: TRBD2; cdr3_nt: TGCAGCGTTGGGGGCGGGGGGCCGCCCTACGAGCAGTACTTC; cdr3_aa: CSVGGGGPPYEQYF
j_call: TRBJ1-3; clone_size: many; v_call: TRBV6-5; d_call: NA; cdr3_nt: TGTGCCAGCAGTTACTCGGACAGCTCTGGAAACACCATATATTTT; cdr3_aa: CASSYSDSSGNTIYF
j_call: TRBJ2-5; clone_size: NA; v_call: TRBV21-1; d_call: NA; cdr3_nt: TGTGCCAGCCCCGGTGTGGGAGCCCAAGAGACCCAGTACTTC; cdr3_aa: CASPGVGAQETQYF
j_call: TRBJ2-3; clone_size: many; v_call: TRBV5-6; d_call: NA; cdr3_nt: TGTGCCAGCAGCCTGAGTACCACAGATACGCAGTATTTT; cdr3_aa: CASSLSTTDTQYF
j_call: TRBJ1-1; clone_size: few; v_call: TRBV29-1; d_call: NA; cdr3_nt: TGCAGCGCCGAGGATGGGGGGCTGAACACTGAAGCTTTCTTT; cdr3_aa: CSAEDGGLNTEAFF
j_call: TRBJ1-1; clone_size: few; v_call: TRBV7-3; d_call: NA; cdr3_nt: TGTGCCAGCAGCTCAGGGGTGAGGACTGAAGCTTTCTTT; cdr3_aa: CASSSGVRTEAFF
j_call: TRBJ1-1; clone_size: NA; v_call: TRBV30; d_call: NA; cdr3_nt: TGTGCCTGGAAACAGATCCTAGCTATGAACACTGAAGCTTTCTTT; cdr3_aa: CAWKQILAMNTEAFF
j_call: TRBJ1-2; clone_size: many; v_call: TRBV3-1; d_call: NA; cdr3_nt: TGTGCCAGCAGTCAGCAGGGAAGCTATGGCTACACCTTC; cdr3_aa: CASSQQGSYGYTF
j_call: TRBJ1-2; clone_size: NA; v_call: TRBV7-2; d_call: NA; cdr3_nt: TGTGCCAGCAGCTCACCAATGGGTGGCTACACCTTC; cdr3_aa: CASSSPMGGYTF
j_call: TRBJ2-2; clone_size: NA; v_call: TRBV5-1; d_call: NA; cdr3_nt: TGCGCCAGCAGCTTGGGCGAGAAGGGGTGGACCGGGGAGCTGTTTTTT; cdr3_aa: CASSLGEKGWTGELFF